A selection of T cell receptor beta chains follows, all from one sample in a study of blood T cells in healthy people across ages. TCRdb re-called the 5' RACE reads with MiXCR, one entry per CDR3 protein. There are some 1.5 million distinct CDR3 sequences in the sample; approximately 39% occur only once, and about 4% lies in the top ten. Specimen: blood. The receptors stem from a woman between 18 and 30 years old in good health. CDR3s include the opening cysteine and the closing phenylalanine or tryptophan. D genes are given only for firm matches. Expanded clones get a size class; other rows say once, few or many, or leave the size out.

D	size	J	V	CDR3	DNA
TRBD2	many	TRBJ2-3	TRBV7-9	CASSSYSAGYTDTQYF	TGTGCCAGCAGCTCTTACTCAGCGGGATACACAGATACGCAGTATTTT
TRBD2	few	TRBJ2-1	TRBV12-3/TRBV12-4	CASTLAASYNEQFF	TGTGCCAGCACACTAGCGGCCTCCTACAATGAGCAGTTCTTC
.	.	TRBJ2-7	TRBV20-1	CSASLGRGLNYEQYF	TGCAGTGCTAGTTTGGGCAGGGGCCTAAACTACGAGCAGTACTTC
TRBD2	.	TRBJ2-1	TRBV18	CASSPTRTSGSTYNEQFF	TGTGCCAGCTCACCGACACGGACTAGCGGGAGTACCTACAATGAGCAGTTCTTC
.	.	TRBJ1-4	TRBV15	CATSRGRMLGEKLFF	TGTGCCACCAGCAGAGGGCGGATGCTCGGGGAAAAACTGTTTTTT
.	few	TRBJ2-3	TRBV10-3	CATQGRRGRGSTDTQYF	TGTGCCACACAGGGTAGGCGGGGAAGAGGGAGCACAGATACGCAGTATTTT
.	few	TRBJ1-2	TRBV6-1	CASSEDGRILYGYTF	TGTGCCAGCAGTGAAGACGGTCGGATCCTCTATGGCTACACCTTC
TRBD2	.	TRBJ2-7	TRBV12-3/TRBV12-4	CASSTGLAGTNEQYF	TGTGCCAGCAGTACCGGACTAGCGGGAACCAATGAGCAGTACTTC
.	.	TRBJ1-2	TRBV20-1	CSASDTEGRRYTF	TGCAGTGCTTCCGACACAGAGGGGAGGCGCTACACCTTC
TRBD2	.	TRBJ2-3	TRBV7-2	CASSSWLAGFTDTQYF	TGTGCCAGCAGCTCCTGGCTAGCGGGTTTCACAGATACGCAGTATTTT
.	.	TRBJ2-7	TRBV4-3	CASSQGYRANEQYF	TGCGCCAGCAGCCAAGGGTACAGGGCCAACGAGCAGTACTTC
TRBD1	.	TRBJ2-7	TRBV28	CASSPTGSFYEQYF	TGTGCCAGCAGTCCGACAGGGTCCTTCTACGAGCAGTACTTC
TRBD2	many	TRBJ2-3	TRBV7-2	CASSLGLAGDTQYF	TGTGCCAGCAGCTTAGGGCTAGCGGGAGATACGCAGTATTTT
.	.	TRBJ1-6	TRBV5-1	CASSLVPFIGTLHF	TGCGCCAGCAGCTTGGTCCCATTCATCGGGACCCTCCACTTT
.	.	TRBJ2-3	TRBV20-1	CNAKQGRGTDTQYF	TGCAATGCGAAGCAGGGAAGGGGCACAGATACGCAGTATTTT
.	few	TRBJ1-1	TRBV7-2	CASSLSGGRIDTEAFF	TGTGCCAGCAGCTTATCGGGCGGGCGGATTGACACTGAAGCTTTCTTT
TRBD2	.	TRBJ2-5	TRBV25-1	CASSGELAGVVETQYF	TGTGCCAGCAGTGGGGAACTAGCGGGAGTTGTGGAGACCCAGTACTTC
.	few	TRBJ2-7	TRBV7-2	CASSLLRTGGNEQYF	TGTGCCAGCAGCTTATTAAGGACTGGTGGCAATGAGCAGTACTTC
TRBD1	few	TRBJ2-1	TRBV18	CASSPPGRQGAYEQFF	TGTGCCAGCTCACCACCGGGGAGGCAGGGGGCGTATGAGCAGTTCTTC
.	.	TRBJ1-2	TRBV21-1	CAMSETGWCGYTF	TGTGCCATGTCCGAGACAGGGTGGTGTGGCTACACCTTC
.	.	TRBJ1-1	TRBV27	CASSSGQRTEAFF	TGTGCCAGCAGTTCGGGCCAGAGGACTGAAGCTTTCTTT
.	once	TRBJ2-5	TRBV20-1	CSAKLIAGQETQYF	TGCAGTGCTAAGTTAATAGCTGGGCAAGAGACCCAGTACTTC